This record looks at one T cell receptor beta chain sequence and its context. The antigen it binds to is not known. No clone much larger than this one lies a single base away; base qualities are absent. The data are from a study of immune evolution from preneoplasia to lung adenocarcinoma (TCRdb year 2021). Regarding the research as a whole: HLA loss of heterozygosity was observed in roughly 6.6%, 14% and 36% of AIS, MIA and ADC lesions, respectively, and was not observed in any AAH lesions. POLYSOLVER was used to infer Class I HLA alleles from exome data, and LOHHLA was used to detect allele-specific HLA loss. The study reported that some 100 samples were used for TCR sequencing. Resected precursor lesions (AAH, AIS, MIA) and invasive adenocarcinomas were compared against paired morphologically normal lung tissue. The overall cohort was made up of a few dozen patients with pulmonary nodules who had surgical resection. The immune data were integrated with whole exome sequencing and methylation data from the same cohort of nodules. The TCR sequencing data were obtained from around 46 patients. The study used immune gene expression, TCR sequencing and multiplex immunofluorescence to profile the immune contexture of lung adenocarcinoma precursors and invasive adenocarcinoma. Sample size was based on specimen availability rather than a prior power calculation. Findings and caveats that apply to the study as a whole: T cell clonality was highest in KRAS-mutant nodules compared with EGFR-mutant or double wild-type lesions. The findings rested on association rather than direct causation, and larger cohorts with long-term follow-up and longitudinal biopsies were considered necessary. Normal lung showed the highest clonality, whereas later-stage lesions appeared to have higher T cell density and diversity but lower clonality. Normal lung had the highest top T cell clone frequencies, and these frequencies appeared to fall progressively from AAH through AIS, MIA and invasive adenocarcinoma. Because every patient came from Japan and China, how well the results apply to Western populations was uncertain.

The patients had resection in Japan or China between about 2013 and 2018. The histologic diagnosis of each case was independently confirmed on H&E slides by two lung cancer pathologists. To enrich premalignant or tumor cells for nucleic acid extraction, macro-dissection was performed after pathologic assessment. FFPE tissue was used for DNA isolation with the AllPrep DNA/RNA FFPE Kit. The immunoSEQ hsTCRbeta Kit was used to sequence TCR beta CDR3 regions from DNA. From the authors' description of their analysis: TCR sequencing data were analysed with the ImmunoSEQ Analyzer. T cell clonality was calculated on productive rearrangements as 1 minus Pielou's evenness. The inverse Simpson index, applied to productive templates, was used to measure T cell diversity. T cell density was defined as TCR beta template counts normalized to usable DNA, with usable DNA estimated by amplifying and sequencing housekeeping genes. TCR metrics were compared across histologic stages using two-sided Kruskal-Wallis tests. This is the immuneACCESS table as TCRdb keeps it, with only in-frame sequences that have V and J called. A part of the clones is gone; compared with another copy, unresolved V genes explain less than half, and the rest is unexplained. V, J and clone size reflect that table, while D and trimming were determined from the DNA. Within this sample are fewer than 5,500 clones, with 70% to 90% of them counted one time only. About 2.5% of the sample is in the top ten clones.

V has 3 bases trimmed and J has 9 bases trimmed; junction bases matching no gene number 5. The germline V gene sets CDR1 to SQVTM and CDR2 to ANQGSEA. Its CDR3 holds 12 amino acids, cysteine through phenylalanine. Only CDR3 DNA remains: 36 bases, in frame from the first base. The sequence was obtained from a person aged 70 to 85 with lung adenocarcinoma. The source material was FFPE atypical adenomatous hyperplasia tissue from the lung. The sample's cell subset or site, from its label and the paper: atypical adenomatous hyperplasia (AAH), lung preneoplasia. This chain joins TRBV29-1 to TRBJ2-1; 7 middle bases align to TRBD2. This receptor carries the CDR3 CSVEGRGFEQFF. In nucleotides, the sequence is TGCAGCGTTGAGGGGCGGGGGTTTGAGCAGTTCTTC.